The entry that follows covers one T cell receptor beta chain sequence. This clonotype was counted many times. No cognate antigen has been identified for it. The sample holds no much larger clone one base away, and base qualities are not on file. The CDR3 runs 15 residues from the cysteine to the phenylalanine. Just the 45-base CDR3 DNA is kept, in frame starting at base 1. Trimming removed 1 base from V and 4 bases from J, leaving 13 bases between the germline ends. The germline V gene (reference sequence) supplies CDR1 SEHNR and CDR2 FQNEAQ. Whole blood was used without fractionating the cells, so the repertoire represented all peripheral T cells without sorting. For RNA extraction, roughly 2.6 ml of peripheral blood was drawn into Tempus tubes. The study enrolled HIV-infected adults who had not yet received antiretroviral therapy and were about to begin treatment, and it processed the first sixteen eligible patients. Patients with febrile or AIDS-related illness, tumors, hepatitis B or C coinfection, immunomodulatory therapy, recent vaccination or treatment interruptions were excluded from enrollment. The TURBO-DNase kit was used to remove leftover genomic DNA, and GLOBINclear was used to deplete globin mRNA. Pretreatment blood from HIV-infected patients was collected just before antiretroviral therapy was started.

Using SuperScript III with primers targeting the alpha and beta constant regions, about 520 ng of RNA was reverse transcribed. Separate alpha and beta chain libraries were made by chain-specific third strand synthesis with multiplexing indices. The protocol used a single primer pair to amplify all rearrangements within a chain, which avoided primer bias, and attached molecular barcodes to each cDNA molecule. Purified cDNA was ligated with T4 RNA Ligase 1 onto a 5' RACE adapter bearing a random hexamer and the SP2 sequencing primer site. Second strand synthesis was primed from the SP2 site with Phusion polymerase, using slow temperature ramps to favor optimal annealing. Each molecule's 12-nucleotide barcode consisted of two random hexamer sequences, both added before amplification and joined together. A brief initial PCR introduced P5 and P7 adapter elements together with a second index, and a roughly 24-cycle amplification PCR using P5s and P7 primers was subsequently performed. Libraries received about 30 PCR cycles in total, were quantified on a Qubit, sized on a Bioanalyzer, and diluted to approximately 3.7 nM. The normalized libraries were sequenced on an Illumina MiSeq using 2 x 250 paired-end kits. Reverse transcription reactions were cleaned up on MinElute columns and eluted into roughly 9.8 ul Tris-Cl. A 1:1 ratio of AMPure XP beads was used to clean the adapter ligations after they had run for about 25 hours at 16 degrees C. The authors processed their data as follows. A modified Decombinator processed the demultiplexed FASTQ files and output V, J, insert and barcode information. Sequences sharing a barcode but differing from the dominant sequence were discarded as errors, and barcodes clustered at Levenshtein distance 3 were counted to estimate original cDNA molecules. The R packages ineq, vegan, igraph and RCytoscape were used for downstream analyses, together with IMGT nomenclature and CDR3 definitions. The authors computed V gene usage over distinct sequences and counted each TCR a single time to avoid skew from clonal expansion. Unique CDR3 amino acid sequences within a donor were connected in similarity networks whenever two sequences differed by a single Levenshtein edit. The authors compiled published HIV-specific CDR3s (about 99 alpha, some 710 beta) and CMV-specific CDR3s (approximately 14 alpha, a few hundred beta) and searched for them in the repertoires. It was shown by random subsampling to size-matched repertoires that the decreased diversity of patients was not caused by their lower sequence numbers. Starting from the raw public reads, TCRdb applied fastp trimming at Q25, assembled clones with MiXCR and retained in-frame beta chains. One record per CDR3 amino acid sequence lists the most common genes and DNA. The V and J calls shown here were made by TCRdb, not taken from the authors' results. The sample table records some 4,000 distinct CDR3 sequences; about an eighth of these occur just once. The ten largest clonotypes hold over 11% of the sample.

This entry belongs to a study of HIV-infected patients and healthy controls (TCRdb year 2014). Regarding the complete study: CD4 counts were modestly but significantly increased in 14 of 16 patients after three months of therapy, but they remained below normal ranges. CD8 counts showed no consistent shift during early therapy, whereas the CD4:CD8 ratio rose slightly. Viral load fell below detection in about 65% of the 16 patients by the second bleed and in all patients following a further year of therapy. Overall T-cell lymphocytopenia was not observed in the patients, and no significant difference from controls was found in total CDR3 counts per chain. The study asked whether deep sequencing of the TCR repertoire from small blood samples of HIV patients could detect immune perturbation and reconstitution.

Overall study results and their limits: During therapy, HIV-associated CDR3s significantly decreased in frequency, while CMV-associated CDR3s did not change significantly, though most became more frequent. MAIT cell alpha-chain CDR3s were found at high frequency in healthy controls but were severely depleted in HIV+ repertoires. Slight age and sex profile differences between the study cohorts did not explain the observed diversity differences. More CDR3s were shared between individuals among healthy controls than among HIV+ patients, as measured by Jaccard index and by the count of highly shared sequences. Significantly higher mean Gini indices were seen in HIV-infected repertoires than in controls, possibly reflecting oligoclonality. The pairing of alpha and beta chains was not determined in the samples. HLA typing of donors was not performed in the study. Comparisons were complicated by unequal numbers of distinct sequences between patients and controls, and rare events from HIV-infected data were overweighted by size-matching. Healthy control repertoires showed roughly threefold more distinct CDR3s and higher Shannon diversity than untreated HIV+ repertoires. Only sixteen HIV-infected individuals were processed, which the authors considered a major limit on how widely the findings apply. Sequencing depth was restricted by the use of whole blood, which also prevented the dynamics of distinct T-cell subpopulations from being separated. Significantly different mean usage between HIV-infected patients and controls was observed for eight alpha and eight beta V genes. In HIV-infected patients, the apparent post-therapy recovery of the Gini index was not replicated in size-matched repertoire data.

Recombination joined TRBV7-9 with TRBJ1-1; matching of 6 bases hints at TRBD1 as the D gene. This specimen was blood, taken before antiretroviral therapy. The clonotype comes from an adult with HIV infection. The CDR3 protein: CASSLDTGIGTEAFF. The sequence in DNA is TGTGCCAGCAGCTTAGATACAGGGATCGGCACTGAAGCTTTCTTT.